The sequence of this T cell receptor (beta chain) was determined in a study of lymphopenia after photon versus proton radiotherapy. Overall study findings and caveats: A bigger post-nadir fall in TCR diversity correlated inversely with survival time in deceased patients. After the lymphocyte nadir, photon-treated repertoires showed oligoclonal expansion, especially of CD8+ Temra cells. Authors raise, but do not show, better survival with proton therapy.

This CDR3 comprises 14 residues. Trimming left V 3 bases short and J 6 bases short, with 14 bases between. Germline values: CDR1 SGHTA, CDR2 FQGNSA. The method was immunoSEQ multiplex PCR; TCRdb's version includes in-frame clones alone and lacks a portion of them. The table includes tens of thousands of clones, about 94% detected once. This clone showed up just once. The antigen remains unidentified. This clonotype originated in a woman between 45 and 65 years old with cholangiocarcinoma. The chain joins TRBV7-2 to TRBJ1-2; D is unresolved. Sequenced material: peripheral blood, taken from a patient treated with photon-based radiotherapy. The CDR3 loop is CASSLDRVIDGYTF. Written as DNA, the CDR3 is TGTGCCAGCAGCTTGGATAGGGTTATCGATGGCTACACCTTC.